This T cell receptor (beta chain) appears in the sequencing data of a study of CD8 T cells in Susac syndrome. RNA was extracted with the RNeasy kit, and a quantity of roughly 0.5 to 1 ug was reverse transcribed using random hexamers. An immunoSEQ multiplex PCR amplified TCR beta CDR3 over 54 Vbeta and 13 Jbeta. One entry per CDR3 protein results from TCRdb running MiXCR on the immunoSEQ multiplex PCR reads. The sample has about 150,000 distinct CDR3 sequences, just under 95% seen once; the top ten hold about 0.19%. Sequencing targeted TCR beta in blood CD8+ and CD4+ T cells. Negative isolation yielded CD8+ and CD4+ T cells; FACS enriched TEMRA cells. Findings and caveats of the study: The number of individuals included in the study's TCR sequencing and HLA analysis was acknowledged as relatively small.

Concerning this clonotype: The antigen is undetermined.

CDR1 MNHEY and CDR2 SVGEGT come from the germline V gene. Trimming removed 4 bases from V and 1 base from J; junction bases left unmatched: 10. This CDR3 has 16 amino acids. The chain carries TRBV6-2 or TRBV6-3 and TRBJ2-7; TRBD2 matches 7 bases. The sample comprised CD8+ T cells from PBMCs. The TCR originated in a human donor with multiple sclerosis. The CDR3 spells CASSFSGAGESYEQYF. Written as DNA, the CDR3 is TGTGCCAGCAGTTTCTCCGGGGCGGGGGAGTCCTACGAGCAGTACTTC.